The 15 T cell receptor beta chains in this list originate from one sample, sequenced in a study of blood T cell repertoires in COVID-19. The repertoire was sequenced with immunoSEQ multiplex PCR; TCRdb's copy has only in-frame clones and lacks some. In the table there are roughly 77,000 clones, under 85% of which are singletons. The sequencing input was peripheral blood. These receptors came from a man aged 55 to 70 with COVID-19, enrolled during active disease.

The genes are TRBV5-1 and TRBJ2-4, with 7 bases fitting TRBD2. CDR3 length: 14 residues. CDR1 and CDR2 (germline): SGHRS, YFSETQ. Trimming took 1 base from V and 6 from J; bases not matched to a gene: 4. CDR3 bases: TGCGCCAGCAGCTTGAGCGGGGTGACAAACATTCAGTACTTC. Amino acid sequence: CASSLSGVTNIQYF.

The chain employs TRBV5-4 and TRBJ1-2; possible D gene TRBD1, 6 bases. The CDR3 has 14 residues. V dropped 4 bases and J dropped 3 bases, with 13 bases sitting between them. CDR1 and CDR2 (germline): SGHNT, YYREEE (reference sequence). The CDR3 protein is CASSHRERDYGYTF. The CDR3 bases are TGTGCCAGCAGCCACAGGGAAAGGGACTATGGCTACACCTTC.

The gene calls are TRBV3-1 (or the pseudogene TRBV3-2) and TRBJ2-5; 7 positions agree with TRBD2. CDR3 length: 15 amino acids. Germline V gene lookup returns CDR1 LGHDT and CDR2 YNNKEL (reference sequence). V shed 1 base, J shed 4 bases, and the junction held 6 bases outside the gene matches. CDR3 in DNA: TGTGCCAGCAGCCAAGTGGGACCGGGGGGAGAGACCCAGTACTTC. As protein: CASSQVGPGGETQYF.

The chain employs TRBV5-1 and TRBJ2-1; 12 bases map to TRBD1. Trimming at V came to 7 bases and at J to 8 bases, leaving 10 bases not matched to a gene. This CDR3 contains 15 residues. Germline V gives CDR1 SGHRS, CDR2 YFSETQ. The CDR3 spells CASQAGTGGTDEQFF. CDR3 in DNA: TGCGCCAGCCAAGCAGGGACAGGGGGCACCGATGAGCAGTTCTTC.

The sample holds a few counts of this clone. The V and J genes are TRBV5-1 and TRBJ2-1; D not resolved. Germline V gene lookup returns CDR1 SGHRS and CDR2 YFSETQ. This CDR3 spans 15 amino acids. Trimming removed 5 bases from V and 1 base from J, with 13 bases in between. Written as DNA, the CDR3 is TGCGCCAGCAGGTCCGTTTTTTTATCCTACAATGAGCAGTTCTTC. It specifies CASRSVFLSYNEQFF.

This sequence joins TRBV5-6 and TRBJ2-2; weak D call: TRBD2 (5 bases). This CDR3 has 15 amino acids. Germline assignment: CDR1 SGHDT and CDR2 YYEEEE. V lost 0 bases and J lost 3, with 9 bases in between. The DNA for the CDR3 is TGTGCCAGCAGCTTGGGAGGGAGCTACACCGGGGAGCTGTTTTTT. It is translated as CASSLGGSYTGELFF.

V usage is TRBV24-1 and J usage is TRBJ1-4; D not certain. Trimming removed 4 bases at V and 5 bases at J, with 10 bases between. Per the germline V gene, CDR1 is KGHDR and CDR2 is SFDVKD. The CDR3 loop spans 14 amino acids. The CDR3 sequence is CATSDGGTNEKLFF. The CDR3 region has the DNA TGTGCCACCAGTGACGGAGGTACCAATGAAAAACTGTTTTTT.

Notes on this clone: The same CDR3 also results from other DNA sequences found in this sample. The chain uses TRBV5-6 and TRBJ1-2, with D maybe TRBD1 (5 bases). The CDR3 has 15 amino acids. Germline CDR1 is SGHDT and CDR2 is YYEEEE. The V gene lost 0 bases and the J gene lost 3 bases, with 12 bases spanning the gap. For the CDR3, the DNA is TGTGCCAGCAGCTTGGTGCAGGGAGGCGACTATGGCTACACCTTC. It translates to CASSLVQGGDYGYTF.

V gene TRBV5-1 combines with J gene TRBJ1-2; 7 bases align to TRBD1. Germline V gene data show CDR1 as SGHRS and CDR2 as YFSETQ. J was trimmed by 2 bases and V by 3 bases; bases with no gene match: 1. The length of the CDR3 is 13 residues. CDR3 nucleotides: TGCGCCAGCAGCTCGGGACAGAACTATGGCTACACCTTC. Amino acid sequence: CASSSGQNYGYTF.

The chain uses TRBV5-5 and TRBJ1-1; D is possibly TRBD1 (6 bases). Trimming left V 0 bases short and J 4 bases short, with 13 bases between. CDR1 SGHKS and CDR2 YYEKEE come from the germline V gene (reference sequence). The CDR3 is made up of 15 amino acids. The CDR3 nucleotides are TGTGCCAGCAGCTTGGGGGCTCGGGGGGCCACTGAAGCTTTCTTT. It codes for CASSLGARGATEAFF.

This clone appeared once. This chain joins TRBV5-1 and TRBJ2-5, with 7 bases aligning to TRBD1. The CDR3 has 14 amino acids. In germline, CDR1 is SGHRS, CDR2 YFSETQ. Germline trimming cut 0 bases from V and 2 bases from J; bases unmatched to any gene: 1. CDR3 in DNA: TGCGCCAGCAGCTTGGTGGGACAGCAAGAGACCCAGTACTTC. The encoded protein is CASSLVGQQETQYF.

The chain carries TRBV6-5 and TRBJ2-7; 10 bases match TRBD1. CDR1 is MNHEY and CDR2 is SVGAGI in the germline V gene. Trimming removed 6 bases from V and 1 base from J; junction bases left unmatched: 3. The CDR3 is 14 amino acids. DNA for the CDR3: TGTGCCAGCAGAGGACAGGGGGGTTCCTACGAGCAGTACTTC. It codes for CASRGQGGSYEQYF.

For this clone: Additional DNA sequences in this sample encode the identical CDR3. V and J are TRBV2 and TRBJ2-3; 8 bases are shared with TRBD1. In germline, CDR1 is SNHLY, CDR2 FYNNEI. Losses at the gene ends were 6 bases for V and 3 bases for J; bases not matched to a gene: 5. The length of the CDR3 is 14 residues. CDR3 region: CASRDREVTDTQYF. In DNA form, the CDR3 reads TGTGCCAGCAGGGACAGGGAAGTAACAGATACGCAGTATTTT.

This chain uses TRBV11-2 with TRBJ2-3, with D possibly being TRBD2 (5 bases). Germline lookup yields CDR1 SGHAT and CDR2 FQNNGV. V dropped 4 bases and J dropped 5 bases, with 22 bases sitting between them. This CDR3 spans 17 amino acids. The CDR3 DNA is TGTGCCAGCAGCTCCGCAAAGAACCCCGCCGGAGGAGATACGCAGTATTTT. It is translated as CASSSAKNPAGGDTQYF.

J is TRBJ2-7 and V is TRBV27; tentatively, D is TRBD1 (5 bases). V shed 6 bases and J shed 1 base, with 10 bases lying between them. Germline CDR1 is MNHEY and CDR2 is SMNVEV (reference sequence). There are 13 residues in the CDR3. The CDR3 protein is CASSLGQSYEQYF. DNA for the CDR3: TGTGCCAGCAGCCTTGGACAATCCTACGAGCAGTACTTC.